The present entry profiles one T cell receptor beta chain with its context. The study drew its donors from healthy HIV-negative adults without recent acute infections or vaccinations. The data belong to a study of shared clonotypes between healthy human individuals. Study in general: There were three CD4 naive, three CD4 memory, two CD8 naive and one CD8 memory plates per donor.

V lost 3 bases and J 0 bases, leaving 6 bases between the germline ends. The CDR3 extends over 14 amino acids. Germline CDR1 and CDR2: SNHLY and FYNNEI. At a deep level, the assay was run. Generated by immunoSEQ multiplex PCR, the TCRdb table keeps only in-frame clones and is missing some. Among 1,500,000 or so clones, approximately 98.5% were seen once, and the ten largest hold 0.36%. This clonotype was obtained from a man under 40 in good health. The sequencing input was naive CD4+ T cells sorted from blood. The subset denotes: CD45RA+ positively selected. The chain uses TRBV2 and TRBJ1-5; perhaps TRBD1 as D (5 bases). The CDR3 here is CASSDQGSNQPQHF. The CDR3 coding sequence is TGTGCCAGCAGTGATCAGGGTAGCAATCAGCCCCAGCATTTT.